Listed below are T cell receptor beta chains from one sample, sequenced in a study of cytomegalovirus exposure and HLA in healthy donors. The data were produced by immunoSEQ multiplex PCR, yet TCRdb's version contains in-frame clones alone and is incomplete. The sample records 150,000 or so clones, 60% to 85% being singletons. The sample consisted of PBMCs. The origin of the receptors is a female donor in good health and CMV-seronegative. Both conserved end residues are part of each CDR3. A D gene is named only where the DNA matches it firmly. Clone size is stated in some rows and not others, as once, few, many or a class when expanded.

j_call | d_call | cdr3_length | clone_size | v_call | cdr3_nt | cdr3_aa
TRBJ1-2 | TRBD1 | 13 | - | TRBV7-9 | TGTGCCAGCAGTCCTACAGGGGCGAGTGGCTACACCTTC | CASSPTGASGYTF
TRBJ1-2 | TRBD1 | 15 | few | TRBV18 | TGTGCCAGCTCACCACCGGACAGGGGGCCTGGTGGCTACACCTTC | CASSPPDRGPGGYTF
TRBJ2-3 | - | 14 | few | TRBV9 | TGTGCCAGCGCCCTAAGCCCTAGCACAGATACGCAGTATTTT | CASALSPSTDTQYF
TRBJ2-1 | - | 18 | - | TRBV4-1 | TGCGCCAGCAGCCAAGAGGTTTGGGCGGGGCTCCCCTCGAATGAGCAGTTCTTC | CASSQEVWAGLPSNEQFF
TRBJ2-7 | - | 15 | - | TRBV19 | TGTGCCAGTAGTATTGGTTTAGCGGCATCCTACGAGCAGTACTTC | CASSIGLAASYEQYF
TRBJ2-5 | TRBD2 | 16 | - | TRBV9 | TGTGCCAGCAGCGTAAGCGGGACTCCGAGGACGGAGACCCAGTACTTC | CASSVSGTPRTETQYF
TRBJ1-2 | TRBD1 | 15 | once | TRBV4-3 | TGCGCCAGCAGCCCGGGGACAGGGGCCCGGGTTGGCTACACCTTC | CASSPGTGARVGYTF
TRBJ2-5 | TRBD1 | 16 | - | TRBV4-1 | TGCGCCAGCAGCCAAGATAGCACAGGGGATCGAGAGACCCAGTACTTC | CASSQDSTGDRETQYF
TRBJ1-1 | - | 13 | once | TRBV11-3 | TGTGCCAGCAGCTTAACAGGGCTCACTGAAGCTTTCTTT | CASSLTGLTEAFF
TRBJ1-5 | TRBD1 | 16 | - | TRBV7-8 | TGTGCCAGCAGCCCTAGAAACGGACAGGCAACTCAGCCCCAGCATTTT | CASSPRNGQATQPQHF
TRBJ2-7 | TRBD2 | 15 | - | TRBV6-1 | TGTGCCAGCAAACGGACTAGCGGGATGTTGAACGAGCAGTACTTC | CASKRTSGMLNEQYF
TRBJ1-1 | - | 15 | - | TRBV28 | TGTGCCAGCACCCCGGGAGGGACCTTGAACACTGAAGCTTTCTTT | CASTPGGTLNTEAFF
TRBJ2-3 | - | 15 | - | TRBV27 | TGTGCCAGCAGTTTATCAGTCACAGGCACAGATACGCAGTATTTT | CASSLSVTGTDTQYF
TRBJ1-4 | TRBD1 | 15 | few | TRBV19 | TGTGCCGGGAAACAGGGGTATGGGACTAATGAAAAACTGTTTTTT | CAGKQGYGTNEKLFF
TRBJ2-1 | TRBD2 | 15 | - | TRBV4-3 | TGCGCCAGCAGCGGCGGGACTAGCGGGAGCAATGAGCAGTTCTTC | CASSGGTSGSNEQFF
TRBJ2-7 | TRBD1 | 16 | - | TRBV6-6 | TGTGCCAGCAGTTACTCCGGGACAGGCCTAAGGTACGAGCAGTACTTC | CASSYSGTGLRYEQYF
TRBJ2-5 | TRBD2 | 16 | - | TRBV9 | TGTGCCAGCAGCGTAGGGGCGGGACTAGGGGAAGAGACCCAGTACTTC | CASSVGAGLGEETQYF
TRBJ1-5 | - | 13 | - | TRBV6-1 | TGTGCCAGCGAGGGGGGGTACGTTCAGCCCCAGCATTTT | CASEGGYVQPQHF
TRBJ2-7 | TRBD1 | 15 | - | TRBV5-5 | TGTGCCAGCAGCTTCCGGGACAGCGCCAATGGCGAGCAGTACTTC | CASSFRDSANGEQYF
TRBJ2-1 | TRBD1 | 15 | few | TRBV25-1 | TGTGCCAGCACGCGCCCCGGGACAGGGATTGATGAGCAGTTCTTC | CASTRPGTGIDEQFF
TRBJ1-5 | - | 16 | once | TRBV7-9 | TGTGCCAGCAGCTTAGCGGTCACAGGCCCGAATCAGCCCCAGCATTTT | CASSLAVTGPNQPQHF
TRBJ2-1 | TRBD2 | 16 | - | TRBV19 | TGTGCCAGTAAATCCCCAGTAGCGGGAGGGAACAATGAGCAGTTCTTC | CASKSPVAGGNNEQFF
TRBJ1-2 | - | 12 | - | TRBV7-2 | TGTGCCAGCAGCCCTTGGCAGGGTGGCTACACCTTC | CASSPWQGGYTF
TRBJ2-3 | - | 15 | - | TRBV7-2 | TGTGCCAGCAGCTTAGCGCGCGTCTCCACAGATACGCAGTATTTT | CASSLARVSTDTQYF
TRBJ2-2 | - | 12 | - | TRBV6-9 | TGTGCCAGGGACGGACAGACCGGGGAGCTGTTTTTT | CARDGQTGELFF
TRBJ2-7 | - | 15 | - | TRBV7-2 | TGTGCCAGCAGCTTAAGCGTCTCTCCCTACGACGAGCAGTACTTC | CASSLSVSPYDEQYF
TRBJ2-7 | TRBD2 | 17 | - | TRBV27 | TGTGCCAGCAGTTCCCGGACTGGCGGGAGGCATTCCTACGAGCAGTACTTC | CASSSRTGGRHSYEQYF
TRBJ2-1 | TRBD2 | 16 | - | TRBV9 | TGTGCCAGCAGCTATTCTAGCGGGGGGACCTACAATGAGCAGTTCTTC | CASSYSSGGTYNEQFF
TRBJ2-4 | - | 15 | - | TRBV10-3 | TGTGCCATCAGTGAGTCGGTACTAGCCAAAAACATTCAGTACTTC | CAISESVLAKNIQYF
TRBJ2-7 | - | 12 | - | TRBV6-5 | TGTGCCAGCAGCCAGGACAGCTACGAGCAGTACTTC | CASSQDSYEQYF
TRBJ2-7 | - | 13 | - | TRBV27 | TGTGCCAGCAGGTTCTCGACCGGGTACGAGCAGTACTTC | CASRFSTGYEQYF
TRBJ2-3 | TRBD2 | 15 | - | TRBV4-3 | TGCGCCAGCAGCGCTGGACTAGCGGACACAGATACGCAGTATTTT | CASSAGLADTDTQYF
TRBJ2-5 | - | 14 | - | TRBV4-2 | TGTGCCAGCAGCCTAAAGGGGAATCAAGAGACCCAGTACTTC | CASSLKGNQETQYF
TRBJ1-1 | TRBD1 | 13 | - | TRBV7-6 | TGTGCCAGCAGGGGACAGATGAACACTGAAGCTTTCTTT | CASRGQMNTEAFF
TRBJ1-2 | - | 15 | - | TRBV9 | TGTGCCAGCAGCGTAGGAAGGACAGATTACTATGGCTACACCTTC | CASSVGRTDYYGYTF
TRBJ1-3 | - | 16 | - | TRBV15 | TGTGCCACCAGCACCCGACAGGACGACTCTGGAAACACCATATATTTT | CATSTRQDDSGNTIYF
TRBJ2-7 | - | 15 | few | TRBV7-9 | TGTGCCAGCAGCTTAGCGGGGGCCAGCTCCTACGAGCAGTACTTC | CASSLAGASSYEQYF
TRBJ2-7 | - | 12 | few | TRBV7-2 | TGTGCCAGCAGCTCGGTTAGCCGAGAGCAGTACTTC | CASSSVSREQYF
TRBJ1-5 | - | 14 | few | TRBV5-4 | TGTGCCAGCAGCTTGGATGCGGGAAATCAGCCCCAGCATTTT | CASSLDAGNQPQHF
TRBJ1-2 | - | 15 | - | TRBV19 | TGTGCCAGTAGGCTTACTTCGGGAGGTGGTTATGGCTACACCTTC | CASRLTSGGGYGYTF